The TCR beta chain under discussion was sequenced for a study of blood T cell repertoires in COVID-19. Profiling relied on immunoSEQ multiplex PCR, and the TCRdb table lists in-frame clones only, not all of them. Of around 460,000 clones listed, about 90% are singletons. Looked up from germline, CDR1 is SEHNR and CDR2 is FQNEAQ (reference sequence). V lost 1 base and J 6 bases, leaving 9 bases between the germline ends. The CDR3 runs to 14 residues. The source of this sequence is a man aged 18-30 years with COVID-19, enrolled during active disease. Sequenced: peripheral blood. The V gene is TRBV7-9, the J gene TRBJ2-2, with a tentative D call TRBD1 (6 bases). The CDR3 loop reads CASSLGDTAGELFF. The CDR3 region has the DNA TGTGCCAGCAGCTTAGGGGACACCGCCGGGGAGCTGTTTTTT.